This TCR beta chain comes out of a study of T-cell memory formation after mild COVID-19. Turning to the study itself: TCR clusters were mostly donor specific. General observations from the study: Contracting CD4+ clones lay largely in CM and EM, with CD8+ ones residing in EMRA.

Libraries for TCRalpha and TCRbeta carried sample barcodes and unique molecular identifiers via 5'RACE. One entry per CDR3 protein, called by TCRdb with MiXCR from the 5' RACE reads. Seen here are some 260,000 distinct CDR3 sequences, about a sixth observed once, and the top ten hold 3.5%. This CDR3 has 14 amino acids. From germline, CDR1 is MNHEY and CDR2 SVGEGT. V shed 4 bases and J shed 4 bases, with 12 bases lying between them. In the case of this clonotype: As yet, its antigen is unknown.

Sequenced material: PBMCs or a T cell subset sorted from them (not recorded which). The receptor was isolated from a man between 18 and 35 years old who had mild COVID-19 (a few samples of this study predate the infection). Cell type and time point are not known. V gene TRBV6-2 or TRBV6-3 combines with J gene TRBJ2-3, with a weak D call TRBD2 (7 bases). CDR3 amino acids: CASSFRGAPDTQYF. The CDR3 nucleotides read TGTGCCAGCAGTTTCCGGGGGGCCCCAGATACGCAGTATTTT.